A selection of T cell receptor beta chains follows, all from one sample in a study of T cell changes during pregnancy in multiple sclerosis. Some clones are missing from TCRdb's copy, which holds only in-frame ones; the method was immunoSEQ multiplex PCR. The sample includes 60,000 to 70,000 clones, roughly 90% seen only once; the top ten take roughly 2.7%. The sequences come from peripheral blood, collected in the second trimester of pregnancy. The receptors derive from a female donor in good health, enrolled as a control in a pregnancy study. CDR3s include the opening cysteine and the closing phenylalanine or tryptophan. A D gene is named only where the DNA matches it firmly.

j_call	v_call	d_call	cdr3_aa
TRBJ1-5	TRBV21-1	-	CASSKPHTTGAVYSNQPQHF
TRBJ1-1	TRBV10-1	-	CASSGQANTEAFF
TRBJ2-7	TRBV7-2	TRBD1	CASSLVSSGGTYEQYF
TRBJ2-5	TRBV11-2	-	CASSRNQETQYF
TRBJ1-6	TRBV11-2	TRBD1	CASSLGGQGGSSYNSPLHF
TRBJ1-2	TRBV19	TRBD1	CASSIRDRAYGYTF
TRBJ2-5	TRBV7-2	TRBD1	CASSPTGIPGETQYF
TRBJ1-6	TRBV9	TRBD1	CASSPGGAGTGSPLHF
TRBJ1-5	TRBV15	-	CATGGDGGNQPQHF
TRBJ1-1	TRBV10-3	-	CATETGNTEAFF
TRBJ2-3	TRBV30	TRBD2	CAWSGDRAGATDTQYF
TRBJ2-7	TRBV5-4	TRBD2	CASSGTTSGGLRSSYEQYF
TRBJ2-7	TRBV5-4	TRBD2	CASNPGGSGGYEQYF